The sequence of this T cell receptor beta chain was determined in a study of metastatic and nonmetastatic thyroid tumors. Background on the study: The authors compared repertoires across blood and tumor or nodule tissue from malignant and benign thyroid patients. The study, taken as a whole, reports: A significant increase in TCR beta diversity was reportedly seen in malignant thyroid tumors relative to benign nodules, in blood and tumor.

Patients were all untreated before their thyroid surgery. The count of this clone is one. Antigen unknown. In the authors' methods: The distant-metastasis classifier for papillary thyroid cancer was built from CDR3 differences across clinicopathological groups. TCRdb used MiXCR to call clones anew from the PCR reads. TCRdb, not the original authors, processed these V and J calls. Of roughly 25,000 clones detected, 20% appear once; the ten largest clones hold roughly a quarter. From germline, CDR1 is SGHTA and CDR2 FQGNSA. Trimming shortened V by 1 base and J by 8 bases, and 14 bases separated the two germline ends. The CDR3 loop spans 14 amino acids.

This receptor was taken from a male donor with papillary thyroid cancer or a benign thyroid nodule (not recorded which). Some clones in this sample may be carry-over from other donors' samples. The chain employs TRBV7-2 and TRBJ1-2, with D unresolved. The sequencing input was blood. The CDR3 loop reads CASSLEVPGAGYTF. The CDR3 DNA reads as TGTGCCAGCAGCTTAGAGGTTCCGGGAGCAGGCTACACCTTC.